The 25 T cell receptor beta chains given below trace back to one sample, sequenced in a study of blood T cell repertoires in COVID-19. Produced via immunoSEQ multiplex PCR; TCRdb's table is partial and in-frame only. The table records 250,000 or so clones, roughly 86% of them present only once. The sequencing input was peripheral blood. Source of these receptors: a man older than 75 with acute or convalescent COVID-19.

This rearrangement joins TRBV7-8 to TRBJ2-4, with a weak D call TRBD2 (5 bases). V gave up 5 bases and J gave up 1 base, with 12 bases separating them. Germline lookup yields CDR1 SGHVS and CDR2 FQNEAQ. The CDR3 runs to 15 residues. The chain's CDR3 is CASSHRDKAKNIQYF. The DNA for the CDR3 is TGTGCCAGCAGCCACCGGGATAAGGCCAAAAACATTCAGTACTTC.

The genes are TRBV28 and TRBJ2-2; TRBD2 matches 10 bases. Losses at the gene ends were 6 bases for V and 5 bases for J; bases not matched to a gene: 6. Germline lookup yields CDR1 MDHEN and CDR2 SYDVKM. This CDR3 region has 15 residues. The CDR3 region is CASSRGLAVTGELFF. CDR3 DNA: TGTGCCAGCAGCCGAGGACTAGCGGTGACCGGGGAGCTGTTTTTT. The variable domain in full, with the rest retrieved from reference TRBV28 and TRBJ2-2, is DVKVTQSSRYLVKRTGEKVFLECVQDMDHENMFWYRQDPGLGLRLIYFSYDVKMKEKGDIPEGYSVSREKKERFSLILESASTNQTSMYLCASSRGLAVTGELFFGEGSRLTVL.

This chain joins TRBV4-3 and TRBJ2-5, with a possible D match to TRBD2 (6 bases). Trimming left V 4 bases short and J 6 bases short, with 15 bases between. Germline assignment: CDR1 LGHNA and CDR2 YSLEER. The CDR3 totals 14 residues. The DNA of the CDR3 is TGCGCCAGCAGCCCTACCACTAGCACAAAGACCCAGTACTTC. Its translation is CASSPTTSTKTQYF.

This rearrangement joins TRBV28 to TRBJ1-6; 7 positions agree with TRBD1. The CDR3 consists of 15 residues. Germline CDR1 and CDR2: MDHEN and SYDVKM. The J segment lost 2 bases and the V segment lost 6 bases, leaving 4 bases of the junction unmatched. The CDR3 sequence is CASRPGTAYNSPLHF. CDR3 DNA: TGTGCCAGCAGACCCGGGACAGCCTATAATTCACCCCTCCACTTT.

V usage is TRBV9 and J usage is TRBJ1-1; TRBD1 matches 7 bases. From germline, CDR1 is SGDLS and CDR2 YYNGEE. This CDR3 comprises 15 residues. V was pared by 4 bases and J by 0 bases, with 6 bases of the junction left unmatched. DNA of the CDR3: TGTGCCAGCAGCCCCCAGGGACAGCTGAACACTGAAGCTTTCTTT. Protein: CASSPQGQLNTEAFF. Full variable domain (rest looked up from reference TRBV9 and TRBJ1-1): DSGVTQTPKHLITATGQRVTLRCSPRSGDLSVYWYQQSLDQGLQFLIQYYNGEERAKGNILERFSAQQFPDLHSELNLSSLELGDSALYFCASSPQGQLNTEAFFGQGTRLTVV.

The genes are TRBV6-1 and TRBJ2-5, with 9 bases that match TRBD1. V trimming: 3 bases; J trimming: 5 bases; junction bases outside the gene matches: 7. Germline CDR1 MNHNS, CDR2 SASEGT. The CDR3 has 15 amino acids. Here the CDR3 DNA reads TGTGCCAGCAGTGATCGACAGGGGGGCGTGGAGACCCAGTACTTC. Amino acid sequence: CASSDRQGGVETQYF.

Here the CDR3 DNA reads TGTGCCAGCGGGAAACTAGCGCTTGGCACAGATACGCAGTATTTT. Translating it yields CASGKLALGTDTQYF. The J gene is TRBJ2-3, the V gene TRBV28, with 7 bases fitting TRBD2. V dropped 8 bases and J dropped 1; count of bases not matched to a gene: 9. This CDR3 has 15 residues. Germline assignment: CDR1 MDHEN and CDR2 SYDVKM.

The J gene is TRBJ2-7, the V gene TRBV19, with TRBD1 matching over 7 bases. Germline-derived CDR1 and CDR2 are LNHDA and SQIVND (reference sequence). V shed 4 bases and J 3 bases; nucleotides not matched to a gene: 9. CDR3 length: 15 amino acids. The CDR3 DNA is TGTGCCAGTAGTAGGGCGGCAGGGGGTTACTACGAGCAGTACTTC. Protein product: CASSRAAGGYYEQYF.

This chain connects TRBV4-1 to TRBJ2-4, with unresolved D. Trimming pared 0 bases from V and 13 bases from J, leaving 13 bases between. Germline V gene data show CDR1 as MGHRA and CDR2 as YSYEKL. The CDR3 is made up of 13 amino acids. CDR3 sequence reads: CASSQDRTVQQYF. The CDR3 nucleotides are TGCGCCAGCAGCCAAGATCGTACAGTACAACAGTACTTC.

In nucleotides, the CDR3 is TGTGCCAGCAGTTTAAGCGGGGCTCGCACAGATACGCAGTATTTT. Translating gives CASSLSGARTDTQYF. The gene calls are TRBV27 and TRBJ2-3; TRBD2 matches at 7 bases. The CDR3 runs to 15 residues. Germline values: CDR1 MNHEY, CDR2 SMNVEV (reference sequence). Losses at the gene ends were 2 bases for V and 1 base for J; bases not matched to a gene: 3.

V is TRBV7-2 and J is TRBJ2-1, with a weak D call TRBD2 (6 bases). Germline-derived CDR1 and CDR2 are SGHTA and FQGNSA. The CDR3 is made up of 15 amino acids. The ends were cut back, 2 bases at V and 9 bases at J, with 17 bases in the middle. The CDR3 nucleotides read TGTGCCAGCAGCTTAACGGCGGGATCGGGGGTTGAGCAGTTCTTC. Its protein is CASSLTAGSGVEQFF.

The chain joins TRBV19 to TRBJ2-7; D perhaps matches TRBD2 (6 bases). This CDR3 has 14 residues. The V gene's germline CDR1 is LNHDA and CDR2 SQIVND (reference sequence). Trimming removed 7 bases at V and 0 bases at J, with 13 bases between. The CDR3 spells CASTRGTSSYEQYF. CDR3 DNA: TGTGCCAGTACGCGGGGCACCAGCTCCTACGAGCAGTACTTC.

The chain joins TRBV15 to TRBJ1-5, with D perhaps matching TRBD1 (6 bases). This CDR3 has 16 residues. Germline-derived CDR1 and CDR2 are LNHNV and YYDKDF (reference sequence). V lost 1 base and J 6 bases, leaving 16 bases between the germline ends. The CDR3 reads CATSRGDTNIGQPQHF. CDR3 DNA sequence: TGTGCCACCAGCAGAGGGGACACGAATATAGGTCAGCCCCAGCATTTT.

The chain carries TRBV11-1 and TRBJ2-1; D unclear. Trimming pared 5 bases from V and 9 bases from J, leaving 11 bases between. The CDR3 is 12 residues long. Germline CDR1 SGHAT, CDR2 FQDESV (reference sequence). As DNA, the CDR3 is TGTGCCAGCAGCACTATTATAGGTGAGCAGTTCTTC. Translation gives CASSTIIGEQFF.

V usage is TRBV20-1 and J usage is TRBJ2-3, with 9 bases aligning to TRBD2. The CDR3 length is 17 residues. J was trimmed by 6 bases and V by 3 bases; bases with no gene match: 16. In germline, CDR1 is DFQATT, CDR2 SNEGSKA (reference sequence). The CDR3 nucleotides read TGCAGTGCTAGTCCATTACGCGCGGGAGGGCAAGGGGATACGCAGTATTTT. This encodes CSASPLRAGGQGDTQYF.

The J gene is TRBJ2-1, the V gene TRBV7-9, with 8 bases fitting TRBD1. V lost 4 bases and J lost 8; bases outside the gene matches: 7. CDR3 length: 14 amino acids. Per the germline V gene, CDR1 is SEHNR and CDR2 is FQNEAQ (reference sequence). CDR3 in amino acids: CASSSWTGTDEQFF. Written as DNA, the CDR3 is TGTGCCAGCAGCTCCTGGACAGGGACGGATGAGCAGTTCTTC.

This clone appeared once. This chain connects TRBV6-5 to TRBJ1-3; D may be TRBD1 (5 bases). With 6 bases removed from V and 3 bases from J, the gap between germline ends came to 15 bases. Germline loops: CDR1 MNHEY, CDR2 SVGAGI. The CDR3 runs 15 residues. CDR3 region: CASSDLGRDGNTIYF. In DNA form, the CDR3 reads TGTGCCAGCAGCGACCTTGGCAGGGATGGAAACACCATATATTTT.

This chain connects TRBV6-5 to TRBJ2-7; possibly TRBD2 for D (5 bases). Germline V gene lookup returns CDR1 MNHEY and CDR2 SVGAGI. Trimming pared 0 bases from V and 3 bases from J, leaving 12 bases between. The CDR3 totals 15 residues. CDR3 amino acids: CASSYSGIPIYEQYF. The CDR3 DNA reads TGTGCCAGCAGTTACTCCGGGATACCTATCTACGAGCAGTACTTC.

The rearrangement links TRBV7-9 to TRBJ2-7; 8 positions match TRBD1. Per germline, CDR1 SEHNR and CDR2 FQNEAQ (reference sequence). There are 15 residues in the CDR3. The V gene end was trimmed by 3 bases and the J gene end by 9 bases; junction bases not matched to a gene: 13. CDR3 DNA sequence: TGTGCCAGCAGCTTCCCCGGGACAGGAGACGAAGCGCAGTACTTC. Residues: CASSFPGTGDEAQYF.

The rearrangement uses TRBV18 and TRBJ1-2; TRBD1 might be the D (5 bases). This CDR3 has 14 residues. The V and J ends lost 2 bases and 4 bases respectively, with 11 bases between them. Germline V gene sequence: CDR1 KGHSH, CDR2 LQKENI. Here the CDR3 DNA reads TGTGCCAGCTCACCAGGGGCAGTCTCCTATGGCTACACCTTC. It translates to CASSPGAVSYGYTF.

This chain uses TRBV6-2 or TRBV6-3 with TRBJ1-2, with D possibly matching TRBD1 (5 bases). This CDR3 has 13 amino acids. Germline CDR1 MNHEY, CDR2 SVGEGT. The germline V and J ends were trimmed by 5 bases and 4 bases, with 11 bases remaining between them. The CDR3 sequence is CASSEGRVYGYTF. DNA of the CDR3: TGTGCCAGCAGTGAGGGGAGGGTCTATGGCTACACCTTC.

The V call is TRBV28, the J call TRBJ1-1; D is possibly TRBD1 (6 bases). Germline-derived CDR1 and CDR2 are MDHEN and SYDVKM. CDR3 length: 14 amino acids. Trimming took off 6 bases at V and 6 bases at J, with 17 bases between the two ends. The CDR3 loop is CASRFRGTWSEAFF. In DNA, the CDR3 is TGTGCCAGCAGGTTTAGGGGGACATGGTCTGAAGCTTTCTTT.

The rearrangement uses TRBV5-1 and TRBJ2-2; 7 bases agree with TRBD1. V lost 4 bases, J lost 4 bases, and 4 bases stayed unmatched. Germline V lookup: CDR1 SGHRS, CDR2 YFSETQ. The CDR3 length is 14 residues. The CDR3 nucleotides are TGCGCCAGCAGCCGTGACAGGGTCACCGGGGAGCTGTTTTTT. Amino acids: CASSRDRVTGELFF.

The rearrangement links TRBV7-8 to TRBJ2-5; perhaps TRBD2 as D (6 bases). CDR1 and CDR2 (germline): SGHVS, FQNEAQ. The V gene lost 11 bases and the J gene lost 2 bases, with 18 bases spanning the gap. This CDR3 is 14 amino acids long. In DNA form, the CDR3 reads TGTGCCTCCCAAAGGGCAGGGACTCAAGAGACCCAGTACTTC. It encodes CASQRAGTQETQYF.

This clone was counted once. This sequence joins TRBV2 and TRBJ2-1, with D unclear. Germline CDR1 SNHLY, CDR2 FYNNEI. The length of the CDR3 is 17 residues. Trimming took off 2 bases at V and 2 bases at J, with 16 bases between the two ends. The CDR3 region is CASSETWAAITYNEQFF. The CDR3 DNA sequence: TGTGCCAGCAGTGAAACGTGGGCAGCCATAACCTACAATGAGCAGTTCTTC.